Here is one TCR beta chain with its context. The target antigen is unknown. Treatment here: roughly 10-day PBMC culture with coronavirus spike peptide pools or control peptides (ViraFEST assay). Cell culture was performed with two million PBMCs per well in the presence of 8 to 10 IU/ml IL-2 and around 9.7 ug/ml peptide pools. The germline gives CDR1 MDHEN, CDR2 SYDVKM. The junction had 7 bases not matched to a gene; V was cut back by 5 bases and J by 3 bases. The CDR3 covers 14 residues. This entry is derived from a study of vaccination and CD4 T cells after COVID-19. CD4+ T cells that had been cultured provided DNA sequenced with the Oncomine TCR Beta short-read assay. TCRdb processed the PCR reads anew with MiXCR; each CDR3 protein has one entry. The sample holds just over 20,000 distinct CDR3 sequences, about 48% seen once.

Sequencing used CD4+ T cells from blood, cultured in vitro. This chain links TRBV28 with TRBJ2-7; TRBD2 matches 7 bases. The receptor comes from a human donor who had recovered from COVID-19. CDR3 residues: CASSPWGGSYEQYF. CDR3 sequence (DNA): TGTGCCAGCAGTCCTTGGGGGGGGAGCTACGAGCAGTACTTC.